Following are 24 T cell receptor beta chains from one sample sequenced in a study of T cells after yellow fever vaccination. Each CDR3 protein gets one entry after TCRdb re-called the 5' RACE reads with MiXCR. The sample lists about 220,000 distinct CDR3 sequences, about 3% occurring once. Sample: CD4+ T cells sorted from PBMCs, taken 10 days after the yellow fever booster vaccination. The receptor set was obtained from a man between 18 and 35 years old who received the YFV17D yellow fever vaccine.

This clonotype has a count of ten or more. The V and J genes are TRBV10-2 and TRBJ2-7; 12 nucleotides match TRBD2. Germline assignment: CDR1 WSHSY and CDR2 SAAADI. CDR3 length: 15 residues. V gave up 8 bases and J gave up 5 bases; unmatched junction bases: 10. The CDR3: CASLPSLAGGHEQYF. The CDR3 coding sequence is TGCGCCAGCCTACCCAGTCTAGCGGGGGGGCACGAGCAGTACTTC.

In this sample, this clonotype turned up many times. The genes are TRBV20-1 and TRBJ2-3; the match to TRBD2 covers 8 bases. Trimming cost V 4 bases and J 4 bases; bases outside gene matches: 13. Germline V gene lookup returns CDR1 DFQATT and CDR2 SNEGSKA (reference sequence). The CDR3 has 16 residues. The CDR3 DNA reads TGCAGTGCTACCCCCCGGGGTAGCGGGGAACCAGATACGCAGTATTTT. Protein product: CSATPRGSGEPDTQYF.

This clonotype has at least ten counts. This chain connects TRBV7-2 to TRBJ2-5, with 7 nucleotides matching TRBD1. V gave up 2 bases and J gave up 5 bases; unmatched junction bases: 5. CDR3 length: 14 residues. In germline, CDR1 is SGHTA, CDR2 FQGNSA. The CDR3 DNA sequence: TGTGCCAGCAGCTTAAGGGGGCGCCTGGAGACCCAGTACTTC. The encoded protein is CASSLRGRLETQYF.

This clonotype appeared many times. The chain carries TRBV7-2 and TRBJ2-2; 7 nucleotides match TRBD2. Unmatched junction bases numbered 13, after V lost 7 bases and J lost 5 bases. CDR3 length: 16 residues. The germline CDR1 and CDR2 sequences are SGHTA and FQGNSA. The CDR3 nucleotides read TGTGCCAGCACCCCGCCGGGGGACTACGTAACCGGGGAGCTGTTTTTT. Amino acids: CASTPPGDYVTGELFF.

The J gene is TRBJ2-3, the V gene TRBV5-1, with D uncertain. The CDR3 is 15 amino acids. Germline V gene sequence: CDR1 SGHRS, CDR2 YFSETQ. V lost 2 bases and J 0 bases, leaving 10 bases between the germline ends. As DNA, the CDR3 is TGCGCCAGCAGCTTCAATTACGGTAGCACAGATACGCAGTATTTT. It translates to CASSFNYGSTDTQYF.

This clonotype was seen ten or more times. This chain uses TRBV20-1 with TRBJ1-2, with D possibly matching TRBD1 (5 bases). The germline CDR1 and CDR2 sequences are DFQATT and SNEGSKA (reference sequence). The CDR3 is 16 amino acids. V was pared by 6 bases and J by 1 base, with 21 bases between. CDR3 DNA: TGCAGTGCGCCTCCTGGGGGAGGGTACAATAACTATGGCTACACCTTC. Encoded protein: CSAPPGGGYNNYGYTF.

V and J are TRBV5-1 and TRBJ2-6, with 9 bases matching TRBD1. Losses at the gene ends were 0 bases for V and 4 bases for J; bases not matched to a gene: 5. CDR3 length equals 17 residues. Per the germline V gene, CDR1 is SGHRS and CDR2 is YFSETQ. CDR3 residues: CASSLEQGAQGANVLTF. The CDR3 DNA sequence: TGCGCCAGCAGCTTGGAACAGGGGGCGCAGGGGGCCAACGTCCTGACTTTC. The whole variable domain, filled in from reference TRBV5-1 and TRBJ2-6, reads KAGVTQTPRYLIKTRGQQVTLSCSPISGHRSVSWYQQTPGQGLQFLFEYFSETQRNKGNFPGRFSGRQFSNSRSEMNVSTLELGDSALYLCASSLEQGAQGANVLTFGAGSRLTVL.

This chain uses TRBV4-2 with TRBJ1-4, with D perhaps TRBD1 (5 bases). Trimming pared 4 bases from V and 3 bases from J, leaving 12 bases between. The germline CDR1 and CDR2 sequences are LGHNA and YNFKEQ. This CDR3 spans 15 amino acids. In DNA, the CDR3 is TGTGCCAGCAGCCCCCGGGACCTTCCTAATGAAAAACTGTTTTTT. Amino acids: CASSPRDLPNEKLFF.

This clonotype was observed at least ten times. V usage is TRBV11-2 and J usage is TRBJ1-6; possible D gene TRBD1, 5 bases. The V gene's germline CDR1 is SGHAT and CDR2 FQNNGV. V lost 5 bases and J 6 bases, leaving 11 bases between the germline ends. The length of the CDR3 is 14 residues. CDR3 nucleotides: TGTGCCAGCAGCGGCAGGGATATTAATTCACCCCTCCACTTT. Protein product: CASSGRDINSPLHF.

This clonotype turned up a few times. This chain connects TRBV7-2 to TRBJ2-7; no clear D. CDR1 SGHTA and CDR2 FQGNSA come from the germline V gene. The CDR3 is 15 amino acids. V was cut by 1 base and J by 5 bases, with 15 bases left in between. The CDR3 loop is CASSLGGTNLHEQYF. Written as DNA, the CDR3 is TGTGCCAGCAGCTTAGGGGGAACGAATCTCCACGAGCAGTACTTC.

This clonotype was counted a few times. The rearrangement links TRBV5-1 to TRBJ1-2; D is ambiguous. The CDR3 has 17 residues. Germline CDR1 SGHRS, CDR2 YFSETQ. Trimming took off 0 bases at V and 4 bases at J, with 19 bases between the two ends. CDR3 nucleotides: TGCGCCAGCAGCTTGGAATCGGGCGGGCCCTCGGCCTATGGCTACACCTTC. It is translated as CASSLESGGPSAYGYTF.

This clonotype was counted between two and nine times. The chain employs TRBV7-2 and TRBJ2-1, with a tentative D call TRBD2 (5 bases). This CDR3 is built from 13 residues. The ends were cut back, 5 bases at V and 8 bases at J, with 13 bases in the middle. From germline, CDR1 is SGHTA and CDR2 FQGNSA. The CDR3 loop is CASSPRGGDEQFF. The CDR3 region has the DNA TGTGCCAGCAGCCCCCGGGGTGGCGATGAGCAGTTCTTC.

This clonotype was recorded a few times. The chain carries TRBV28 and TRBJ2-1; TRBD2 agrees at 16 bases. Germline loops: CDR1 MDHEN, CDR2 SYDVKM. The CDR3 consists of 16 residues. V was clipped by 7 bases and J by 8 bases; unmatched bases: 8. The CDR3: CASTPLGLAGGDEQFF. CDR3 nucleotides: TGTGCCAGCACCCCTCTGGGACTAGCGGGGGGGGATGAGCAGTTCTTC.

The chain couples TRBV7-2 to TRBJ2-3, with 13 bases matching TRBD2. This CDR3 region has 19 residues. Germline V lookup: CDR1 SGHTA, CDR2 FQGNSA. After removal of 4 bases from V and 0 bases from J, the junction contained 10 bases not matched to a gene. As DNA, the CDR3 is TGTGCCAGCAGCTCGGGACTAGCGGGGCCCTCGATAAGCACAGATACGCAGTATTTT. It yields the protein CASSSGLAGPSISTDTQYF.

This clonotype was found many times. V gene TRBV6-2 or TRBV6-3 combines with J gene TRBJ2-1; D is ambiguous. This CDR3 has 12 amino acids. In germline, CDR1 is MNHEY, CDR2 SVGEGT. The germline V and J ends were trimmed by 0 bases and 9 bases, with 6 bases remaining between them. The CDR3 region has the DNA TGTGCCAGCAGTTACTCGCTGGGTGAGCAGTTCTTC. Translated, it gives CASSYSLGEQFF.

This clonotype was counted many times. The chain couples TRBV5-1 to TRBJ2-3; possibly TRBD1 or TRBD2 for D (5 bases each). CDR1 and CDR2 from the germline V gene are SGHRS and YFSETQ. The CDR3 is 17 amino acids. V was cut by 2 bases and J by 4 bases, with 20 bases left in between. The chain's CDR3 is CASSFPPGTQGADTQYF. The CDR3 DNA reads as TGCGCCAGCAGCTTCCCCCCCGGGACGCAAGGGGCAGATACGCAGTATTTT.

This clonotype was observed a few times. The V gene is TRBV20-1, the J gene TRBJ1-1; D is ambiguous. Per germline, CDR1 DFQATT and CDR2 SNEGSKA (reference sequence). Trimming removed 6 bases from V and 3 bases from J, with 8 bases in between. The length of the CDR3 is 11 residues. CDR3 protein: CSARRDTEAFF. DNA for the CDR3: TGCAGTGCGAGAAGGGACACTGAAGCTTTCTTT.

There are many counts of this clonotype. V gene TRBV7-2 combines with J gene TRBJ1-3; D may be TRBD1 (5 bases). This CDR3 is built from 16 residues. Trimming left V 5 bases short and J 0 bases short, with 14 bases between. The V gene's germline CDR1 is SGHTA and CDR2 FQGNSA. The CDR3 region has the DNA TGTGCCAGCAGCCCCCTAGGGGTTATCTCTGGAAACACCATATATTTT. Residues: CASSPLGVISGNTIYF.

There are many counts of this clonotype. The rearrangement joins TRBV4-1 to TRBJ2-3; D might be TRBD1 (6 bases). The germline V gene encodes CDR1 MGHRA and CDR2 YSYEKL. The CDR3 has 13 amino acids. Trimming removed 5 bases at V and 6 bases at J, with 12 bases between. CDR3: CASSGGAGDTQYF. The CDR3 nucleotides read TGCGCCAGCAGCGGGGGCGCAGGGGATACGCAGTATTTT.

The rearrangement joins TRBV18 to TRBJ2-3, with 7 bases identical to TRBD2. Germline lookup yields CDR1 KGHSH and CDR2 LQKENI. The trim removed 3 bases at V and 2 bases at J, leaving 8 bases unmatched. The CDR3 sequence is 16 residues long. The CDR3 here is CASSPERGAITDTQYF. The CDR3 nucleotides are TGTGCCAGCTCACCCGAGCGGGGCGCTATCACAGATACGCAGTATTTT.

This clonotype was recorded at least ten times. CDR3 sequence reads: CAISEPESQGYKQFF. The CDR3 nucleotides read TGTGCCATCAGTGAGCCGGAGTCCCAGGGGTATAAGCAGTTCTTC. This chain joins TRBV10-3 and TRBJ2-1; TRBD1 might be the D (6 bases). This CDR3 region has 15 residues. The V end was cut by 2 bases, the J end by 11 bases, with 19 bases between. Germline V gives CDR1 ENHRY, CDR2 SYGVKD.

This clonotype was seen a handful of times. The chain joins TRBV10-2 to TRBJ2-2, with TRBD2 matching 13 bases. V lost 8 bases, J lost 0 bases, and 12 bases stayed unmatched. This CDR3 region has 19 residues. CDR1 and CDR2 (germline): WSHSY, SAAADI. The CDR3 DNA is TGCGCCAGCGGCCAACTAGCGGGGGGGCCGAAACCGAACACCGGGGAGCTGTTTTTT. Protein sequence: CASGQLAGGPKPNTGELFF.

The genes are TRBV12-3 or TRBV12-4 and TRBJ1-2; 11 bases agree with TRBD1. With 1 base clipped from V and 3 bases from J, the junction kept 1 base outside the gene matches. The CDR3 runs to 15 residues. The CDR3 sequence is CASSLGTGGHYGYTF. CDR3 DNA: TGTGCCAGCAGTTTAGGGACAGGGGGCCACTATGGCTACACCTTC.

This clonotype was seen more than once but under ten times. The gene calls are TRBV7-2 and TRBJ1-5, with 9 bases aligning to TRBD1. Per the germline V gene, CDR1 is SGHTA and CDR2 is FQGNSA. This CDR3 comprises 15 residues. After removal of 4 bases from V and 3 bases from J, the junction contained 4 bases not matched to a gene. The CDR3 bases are TGTGCCAGCAGCTGGGACAGGGACTCCAATCAGCCCCAGCATTTT. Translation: CASSWDRDSNQPQHF.